The 26 T cell receptor beta chains given below trace back to one sample, sequenced in a study of T cell repertoires in ileal Crohn's disease. Time point specified: inflamed ileum from the surgical specimen. The repertoire was sequenced with immunoSEQ multiplex PCR; TCRdb's copy has only in-frame clones and lacks some. The sample includes roughly 16,000 clones, 92% seen only once; the top ten take about 7.1%. Material: ileal tissue. The receptor source for this set is an adult with Crohn's disease.

CDR3 nucleotides: TGTGCCAGCAGTCCCCCCGATAGGGATCCTGAAGCTTTCTTT. It translates to CASSPPDRDPEAFF. The rearrangement joins TRBV28 to TRBJ1-1; unclear D gene. Trimming cost V 5 bases and J 6 bases, with 16 bases left between them. The CDR3 loop spans 14 amino acids. The germline V gene has CDR1 MDHEN and CDR2 SYDVKM.

The chain joins TRBV5-4 to TRBJ2-5; no clear D gene. The germline V gene encodes CDR1 SGHNT and CDR2 YYREEE (reference sequence). The CDR3 is 13 amino acids. V was shortened by 0 bases and J by 1 base, with 4 bases between the two germline ends. CDR3 coding DNA: TGTGCCAGCAGCTTGGTCAGCCAAGAGACCCAGTACTTC. It is translated as CASSLVSQETQYF.

The V call is TRBV9, the J call TRBJ2-3; the D is unclear. V was clipped by 4 bases and J by 6 bases, with 12 bases between them. This CDR3 spans 13 amino acids. The germline V gene encodes CDR1 SGDLS and CDR2 YYNGEE. CDR3 coding DNA: TGTGCCAGCAGCCCCCGCTTAGAGGATACGCAGTATTTT. Protein product: CASSPRLEDTQYF.

The chain joins TRBV18 to TRBJ1-6; 11 bases match TRBD1. With 2 bases clipped from V and 8 bases from J, the junction kept 5 bases outside the gene matches. The CDR3 extends over 16 amino acids. The germline V gene encodes CDR1 KGHSH and CDR2 LQKENI. CDR3 region: CASSPRTGGSHSPLHF. The CDR3 nucleotides are TGTGCCAGCTCACCAAGGACAGGGGGCTCTCATTCACCCCTCCACTTT.

In this sample, this clone turned up once. This chain links TRBV19 with TRBJ2-5; D is tentatively TRBD1 or TRBD2 (5 bases each). The CDR3 has 17 amino acids. Germline CDR1 is LNHDA and CDR2 is SQIVND (reference sequence). The germline V and J ends were trimmed by 6 bases and 2 bases, with 22 bases remaining between them. The CDR3 bases are TGTGCCAGTAGAGACTCCCGGGACCGAAGAGCACAAGAGACCCAGTACTTC. It encodes CASRDSRDRRAQETQYF.

The chain joins TRBV18 to TRBJ2-2, with no clear D. The CDR3 runs 14 residues. Germline V lookup: CDR1 KGHSH, CDR2 LQKENI. V gave up 2 bases and J gave up 3 bases, with 7 bases separating them. The CDR3 sequence: CASSPGKDTGELFF. The CDR3 nucleotides read TGTGCCAGCTCACCAGGGAAGGACACCGGGGAGCTGTTTTTT. The full variable domain, with the rest looked up from reference TRBV18 and TRBJ2-2, is NAGVMQNPRHLVRRRGQEARLRCSPMKGHSHVYWYRQLPEEGLKFMVYLQKENIIDESGMPKERFSAEFPKEGPSILRIQQVVRGDSAAYFCASSPGKDTGELFFGEGSRLTVL.

This sequence joins TRBV7-9 and TRBJ2-2; 9 bases line up with TRBD2. From germline, CDR1 is SEHNR and CDR2 FQNEAQ (reference sequence). Trimming removed 6 bases from V and 0 bases from J; junction bases left unmatched: 5. The CDR3 contains 16 residues. The CDR3 sequence is CASSPRLAANTGELFF. The CDR3 DNA sequence: TGTGCCAGCAGTCCCAGACTAGCGGCGAACACCGGGGAGCTGTTTTTT.

The chain is built from TRBV29-1 and TRBJ2-2, with D perhaps matching TRBD1 (6 bases). The CDR3 runs 12 residues. The germline V gene encodes CDR1 SQVTM and CDR2 ANQGSEA. Trimming took off 4 bases at V and 7 bases at J, with 10 bases between the two ends. CDR3 bases: TGCAGCGTTGCCGGGGACATCGGGGAGCTGTTTTTT. Amino acids: CSVAGDIGELFF.

V is TRBV7-8 and J is TRBJ2-7, with TRBD1 as a possible D gene (5 bases). Germline CDR1 SGHVS, CDR2 FQNEAQ. The CDR3 runs 12 residues. V gave up 3 bases and J gave up 5 bases, with 8 bases separating them. CDR3 amino acids: CASSFPGNEQYF. The DNA of the CDR3 is TGTGCCAGCAGCTTCCCAGGGAACGAGCAGTACTTC.

The chain employs TRBV18 and TRBJ2-7; D might be TRBD1 (6 bases). The V gene's germline CDR1 is KGHSH and CDR2 LQKENI. V dropped 1 base and J dropped 4 bases, with 8 bases sitting between them. The CDR3 spans 13 residues. The CDR3 DNA reads as TGTGCCAGCTCACCACGGGGGCTATACGAGCAGTACTTC. It is translated as CASSPRGLYEQYF. The full variable domain, its missing parts supplied by reference TRBV18 and TRBJ2-7, is NAGVMQNPRHLVRRRGQEARLRCSPMKGHSHVYWYRQLPEEGLKFMVYLQKENIIDESGMPKERFSAEFPKEGPSILRIQQVVRGDSAAYFCASSPRGLYEQYFGPGTRLTVT.

This clone was detected once. The chain has TRBV10-3 and TRBJ1-2; 8 positions match TRBD1. With V trimmed by 5 bases and J by 7 bases, 6 bases remained unmatched. From germline, CDR1 is ENHRY and CDR2 SYGVKD. The length of the CDR3 is 13 residues. CDR3 in DNA: TGTGCCATCAGTCCCGGACAGGGATCTGGCTACACCTTC. Its protein is CAISPGQGSGYTF.

This chain uses TRBV28 with TRBJ1-1; perhaps TRBD1 as D (6 bases). V was pared by 7 bases and J by 4 bases, with 16 bases between. The V gene's germline CDR1 is MDHEN and CDR2 SYDVKM. CDR3 length: 14 amino acids. Written as DNA, the CDR3 is TGTGCCAGCACCAGCCGGGGGGGCATCACTGAAGCTTTCTTT. Protein sequence: CASTSRGGITEAFF.

V and J are TRBV6-1 and TRBJ1-6, with D perhaps TRBD1 (5 bases). V shed 4 bases and J shed 8 bases, with 12 bases lying between them. Germline V gene data show CDR1 as MNHNS and CDR2 as SASEGT. The CDR3 loop spans 14 amino acids. Written as DNA, the CDR3 is TGTGCCAGCAGTGTTGGGGGAATGGATTCACCCCTCCACTTT. It yields the protein CASSVGGMDSPLHF.

V is TRBV7-2 and J is TRBJ2-1, with D maybe TRBD2 (7 bases). This CDR3 has 17 amino acids. Germline CDR1 and CDR2: SGHTA and FQGNSA. V shed 1 base and J shed 1 base, with 14 bases lying between them. In nucleotides, the CDR3 is TGTGCCAGCAGCTTAGTCGGCGGGGGCCATTCCTACAATGAGCAGTTCTTC. This sequence encodes CASSLVGGGHSYNEQFF.

V is TRBV27 and J is TRBJ1-1; a possible D gene is TRBD1 (5 bases). V gave up 3 bases and J gave up 1 base, with 6 bases separating them. In germline, CDR1 is MNHEY, CDR2 SMNVEV (reference sequence). There are 13 residues in the CDR3. DNA of the CDR3: TGTGCCAGCAGTTTTACAGGGAACACTGAAGCTTTCTTT. Protein: CASSFTGNTEAFF.

The CDR3 spells CASSSSPPLLYEQYF. The CDR3 DNA is TGCGCCAGCAGCTCCTCTCCTCCCTTGCTCTACGAGCAGTACTTC. The V gene is TRBV5-1, the J gene TRBJ2-7; D ambiguous. Trimming removed 3 bases at V and 3 bases at J, with 16 bases between. The germline V gene has CDR1 SGHRS and CDR2 YFSETQ. The CDR3 sequence is 15 residues long.

The chain uses TRBV5-1 and TRBJ2-2; D unclear. This CDR3 has 11 amino acids. Trimming cost V 5 bases and J 6 bases, with 5 bases left between them. Germline values: CDR1 SGHRS, CDR2 YFSETQ. CDR3 bases: TGCGCCAGCAGTAAATCCGGGGAGCTGTTTTTT. Its protein is CASSKSGELFF.

The chain is built from TRBV29-1 and TRBJ1-2, with D unresolved. Germline V lookup: CDR1 SQVTM, CDR2 ANQGSEA. This CDR3 has 13 residues. V was shortened by 4 bases and J by 8 bases, with 17 bases between the two germline ends. The CDR3 coding sequence is TGCAGCGTTGGGACTTCCTCCCAAAGCGGCTACACCTTC. It codes for CSVGTSSQSGYTF. The variable domain in full, completed from reference TRBV29-1 and TRBJ1-2, reads SAVISQKPSRDICQRGTSLTIQCQVDSQVTMMFWYRQQPGQSLTLIATANQGSEATYESGFVIDKFPISRPNLTFSTLTVSNMSPEDSSIYLCSVGTSSQSGYTFGSGTRLTVV.

The V gene is TRBV4-3, the J gene TRBJ1-5; no firm D call. Germline CDR1 LGHNA, CDR2 YSLEER. CDR3 length: 15 amino acids. The germline V and J ends were trimmed by 1 base and 0 bases, with 7 bases remaining between them. In DNA form, the CDR3 reads TGCGCCAGCAGCCAAGGTTTAAATAGCAATCAGCCCCAGCATTTT. Protein product: CASSQGLNSNQPQHF.

This clone turned up a few times. The rearrangement uses TRBV7-9 and TRBJ1-2, with 9 bases lining up with TRBD1. Looked up from germline, CDR1 is SEHNR and CDR2 is FQNEAQ (reference sequence). V was clipped by 1 base and J by 7 bases; unmatched bases: 4. The CDR3 totals 14 residues. CDR3 nucleotide sequence: TGTGCCAGCAGCTTAGGACAGGGGGAAGGTGGCTACACCTTC. Translating gives CASSLGQGEGGYTF.

The V call is TRBV7-2, the J call TRBJ1-2; unclear D gene. Germline V lookup: CDR1 SGHTA, CDR2 FQGNSA. The CDR3 runs 13 residues. The V end was cut by 1 base, the J end by 4 bases, with 7 bases between. The CDR3 spells CASSLGGFYGYTF. The CDR3, as DNA: TGTGCCAGCAGCTTAGGGGGTTTCTATGGCTACACCTTC.

Here the CDR3 reads CASRGTGASYNEQFF. The CDR3 DNA sequence: TGCGCCAGCAGGGGGACAGGGGCTAGCTACAATGAGCAGTTCTTC. The chain is built from TRBV5-1 and TRBJ2-1; TRBD1 matches 10 bases. The J segment lost 3 bases and the V segment lost 5 bases, leaving 5 bases of the junction unmatched. CDR1 is SGHRS, CDR2 YFSETQ, per germline. This CDR3 is built from 15 residues.

A word on this clone: Additional DNA sequences in this sample encode the identical CDR3. The chain uses TRBV27 and TRBJ2-1; TRBD2 agrees at 15 bases. Germline V gene sequence: CDR1 MNHEY, CDR2 SMNVEV (reference sequence). Trimming at V came to 6 bases and at J to 7 bases, leaving 4 bases not matched to a gene. The CDR3 has 15 residues. The CDR3 loop is CASSRGLAGGNEQFF. The CDR3 DNA is TGTGCCAGCAGCCGGGGACTAGCGGGGGGTAATGAGCAGTTCTTC.

This chain links TRBV19 with TRBJ2-2; 8 bases match TRBD1. Trimming took 9 bases from V and 5 from J; bases not matched to a gene: 11. This CDR3 has 15 amino acids. The germline gives CDR1 LNHDA, CDR2 SQIVND (reference sequence). DNA of the CDR3: TGTGCCAGGACTGCCCCACAGGGGGATACCGGGGAGCTGTTTTTT. Its translation: CARTAPQGDTGELFF.

V usage is TRBV6-1 and J usage is TRBJ1-5; D is uncertain. Trimming removed 0 bases from V and 4 bases from J, with 4 bases in between. The germline CDR1 and CDR2 sequences are MNHNS and SASEGT. This CDR3 is 13 amino acids long. Here the CDR3 reads CASSEARNQPQHF. CDR3 bases: TGTGCCAGCAGTGAAGCGAGGAATCAGCCCCAGCATTTT.

This sequence joins TRBV2 and TRBJ1-4; D perhaps matches TRBD1 (6 bases). The V end lost 8 bases, the J end lost 3 bases, and 10 bases lay between the germline ends. CDR1 and CDR2 from the germline V gene are SNHLY and FYNNEI. The CDR3 runs 13 residues. This chain's CDR3 is CASLRGSNEKLFF. DNA of the CDR3: TGTGCCAGCCTCAGGGGTTCTAATGAAAAACTGTTTTTT.